The source of this TCR beta chain is a study of control samples from healthy donors and cancer patients. Generated by immunoSEQ multiplex PCR, the TCRdb table keeps only in-frame clones and is missing some. The sample records about 98,000 clones, 82% being singletons. The germline CDR1 and CDR2 sequences are SGHTA and FQGNSA. The V and J ends lost 5 bases and 0 bases respectively, with 12 bases between them. CDR3 length equals 15 residues. This sequence was found in a man between 60 and 75 years old in good health. The chain links TRBV7-2 to TRBJ2-3; D is ambiguous. Sequenced material: blood. Here the CDR3 DNA reads TGTGCCAGCAGCCTTTCTGCCACTAGCACAGATACGCAGTATTTT. This gives the protein CASSLSATSTDTQYF.